These 26 T cell receptor beta chains share one sample of origin, sequenced in a study of Tregs in tolerant kidney transplant recipients. Here immunoSEQ multiplex PCR was the method, and the copy in TCRdb shows in-frame clones only, minus some. This table holds 30,000 to 35,000 clones. The specimen comprised CD8+ T cells from blood, sampled before the transplant. These receptors all come from a human donor who received a combined kidney and bone marrow transplant.

Of note for this clone: The read terminates 3 residues ahead of where the CDR3 ends, so the germline J gene completes it. The chain recombines TRBV7-6 with TRBJ2-1; D remains ambiguous. From germline, CDR1 is SGHVS and CDR2 FNYEAQ. Trimming removed 2 bases at V and 0 bases at J, with 14 bases between. The CDR3 loop spans 17 amino acids. The part of the CDR3 DNA that was read is TGTGCCAGCAGCTTACATCCCCCAGGAGTCTCCTACAATGAG. Translated: CASSLHPPGVSYNE. The full CDR3 sequence reads CASSLHPPGVSYNEQFF.

Worth noting for this clone: The read terminates 3 residues before the CDR3 end, so the remaining end is supplied by the germline J gene. The chain carries TRBV7-9 and TRBJ2-1, with D maybe TRBD2 (6 bases). Germline lookup yields CDR1 SEHNR and CDR2 FQNEAQ (reference sequence). Deletions cut 7 bases from V and 3 bases from J, with 16 bases between. CDR3 length equals 15 residues. Partial CDR3 DNA: TGTGCCAGCATCGGCACCAGCGGGTACTACAATGAG. Encoded protein: CASIGTSGYYNE. In full, the CDR3 reads CASIGTSGYYNEQFF. Together with reference TRBV7-9 and TRBJ2-1, the CDR3 gives the full variable domain: DTGVSQNPRHKITKRGQNVTFRCDPISEHNRLYWYRQTLGQGPEFLTYFQNEAQLEKSRLLSDRFSAERPKGSFSTLEIQRTEQGDSAMYLCASIGTSGYYNEQFFGPGTRLTVL.

A word on this clone: The CDR3 end is not reached by the read, which stops 3 residues before it; the germline J gene fills it in. The chain is built from TRBV29-1 and TRBJ2-5; TRBD2 matches 9 bases. CDR3 length: 15 amino acids. CDR1 is SQVTM and CDR2 is ANQGSEA in the germline V gene. The junction had 8 bases not matched to a gene; V was cut back by 4 bases and J by 2 bases. The CDR3 DNA, read in part, is TGCAGCGTTGCCCCCCGACTAGCGGCTCAAGAGACC. Protein product: CSVAPRLAAQET. The entire CDR3 sequence reads CSVAPRLAAQETQYF. The complete variable domain, with remaining parts taken from reference TRBV29-1 and TRBJ2-5, reads SAVISQKPSRDICQRGTSLTIQCQVDSQVTMMFWYRQQPGQSLTLIATANQGSEATYESGFVIDKFPISRPNLTFSTLTVSNMSPEDSSIYLCSVAPRLAAQETQYFGPGTRLLVL.

Note on this clone: Read coverage stops 3 residues before the CDR3 terminus; the germline J gene supplies the remainder. V and J are TRBV5-8 and TRBJ2-1; 9 bases fit TRBD2. Germline loops: CDR1 SGHTS, CDR2 YDEGEE. With 0 bases clipped from V and 4 bases from J, the junction kept 2 bases outside the gene matches. CDR3 length: 15 residues. The DNA read from the CDR3 is TGTGCCAGCAGCTTGGGGCGGGGGGGTTACAATGAG. Protein: CASSLGRGGYNE. The entire CDR3 reads CASSLGRGGYNEQFF.

About this clone itself: Read coverage stops 3 residues before the CDR3 terminus; the germline J gene supplies the remainder. The rearrangement uses TRBV20-1 and TRBJ2-3; 10 bases are a match to TRBD2. Germline V gives CDR1 DFQATT, CDR2 SNEGSKA (reference sequence). The CDR3 has 17 residues. V lost 0 bases, J lost 2 bases, and 8 bases stayed unmatched. The CDR3 region is CSARDLGLASLTDTQYF. Incomplete CDR3 DNA: TGCAGTGCTAGAGATCTGGGACTAGCGAGCCTCACAGATACG.

Details on this clone: Read sequence stops 3 residues before the CDR3 end, and the germline J gene provides the missing end. V is TRBV20-1 and J is TRBJ2-3, with TRBD2 matching over 14 bases. V gave up 4 bases and J gave up 2 bases; unmatched junction bases: 2. The CDR3 contains 15 residues. Germline assignment: CDR1 DFQATT and CDR2 SNEGSKA (reference sequence). CDR3 bases read: TGCAGTGCTACGGGACTAGCGGGAGTCACAGATACG. Protein sequence: CSATGLAGVTDT. The CDR3 in full is CSATGLAGVTDTQYF.

With regard to this clone: Read data end 3 residues before the CDR3 end; the end is taken from the germline J gene. This sequence joins TRBV19 and TRBJ2-7, with 8 bases identical to TRBD1. This CDR3 is 14 amino acids long. Germline V gene sequence: CDR1 LNHDA, CDR2 SQIVND (reference sequence). V dropped 5 bases and J dropped 2; count of bases not matched to a gene: 5. The CDR3 reads CASSPQQGAYEQYF. CDR3 DNA (partial): TGTGCCAGTAGTCCCCAACAGGGGGCCTACGAG.

About this clone: The DNA ends 3 residues before the CDR3 does, and the rest of the CDR3 is filled in from the germline J gene. The chain couples TRBV6-2 or TRBV6-3 to TRBJ1-1; D call uncertain. Germline V lookup: CDR1 MNHEY, CDR2 SVGEGT. The CDR3 is made up of 13 amino acids. The germline V and J ends were trimmed by 0 bases and 7 bases, with 9 bases remaining between them. Partial CDR3 DNA: TGTGCCAGCAGTTACTCGATAGGGTTTGAA. Its translation: CASSYSIGFE. The whole CDR3 sequence is CASSYSIGFEAFF.

Comments on this clone: Read coverage stops 3 residues before the CDR3 terminus; the germline J gene supplies the remainder. The chain joins TRBV19 to TRBJ1-2, with 8 nucleotides matching TRBD1. Germline assignment: CDR1 LNHDA and CDR2 SQIVND (reference sequence). The CDR3 totals 15 residues. With V trimmed by 3 bases and J by 4 bases, 7 bases remained unmatched. The CDR3 loop is CASSIGQGASYGYTF. CDR3 bases read: TGTGCCAGTAGTATCGGTCAGGGGGCATCCTATGGC.

The CDR3 spells CASRGTGGPYEQYF. CDR3 DNA, as far as it was read: TGTGCCAGCAGGGGGACAGGGGGACCTTACGAG. The chain couples TRBV2 to TRBJ2-7; 11 bases are a match to TRBD1. With the read ending 3 residues before the CDR3 end, the germline J gene is used to fill in that end. J lost 4 bases, V lost 6 bases, and 5 bases had no gene match. Germline CDR1 is SNHLY and CDR2 is FYNNEI. This CDR3 comprises 14 residues.

According to its frequency, this clone is medium-sized. The missing CDR3 end, 3 residues past where the read stops, is filled in from the germline J gene. The chain uses TRBV6-1 and TRBJ2-3, with a weak D call TRBD2 (7 bases). This CDR3 has 18 amino acids. CDR1 is MNHNS and CDR2 is SASEGT in the germline V gene. Trimming removed 1 base at V and 2 bases at J, with 19 bases between. CDR3 region: CASSEEGEGQGITDTQYF. The covered CDR3 bases are TGTGCCAGCAGTGAAGAAGGGGAGGGGCAGGGGATCACAGATACG.

On this clone: The read terminates 3 residues ahead of where the CDR3 ends, so the germline J gene completes it. This sequence joins TRBV11-2 and TRBJ1-1; D remains ambiguous. CDR1 and CDR2 from the germline V gene are SGHAT and FQNNGV. Trimming took 6 bases from V and 0 from J, leaving 14 bases between them. CDR3 size: 15 residues. The CDR3 loop reads CASSRSSHMNTEAFF. Incomplete CDR3 DNA: TGTGCCAGCAGTCGCTCTAGTCACATGAACACTGAA.

In the case of this clone: The CDR3 extends 3 residues past the end of the read, so its final part is completed from the germline J gene. The chain couples TRBV5-4 to TRBJ1-6, with TRBD1 as a possible D gene (5 bases). Germline CDR1 reads SGHNT; CDR2 reads YYREEE (reference sequence). V lost 2 bases, J lost 7 bases, and 7 bases lay in between. The CDR3 consists of 13 residues. The CDR3 bases that were read are TGTGCCAGCAGCTTCCACAGGAATTCACCC. Amino acids: CASSFHRNSP. The CDR3 in its entirety is CASSFHRNSPLHF.

About this clone itself: The read comes to an end 3 residues before the CDR3 does, leaving the germline J gene to fill in the end. The chain employs TRBV10-3 and TRBJ2-7, with 10 bases identical to TRBD1. CDR1 ENHRY and CDR2 SYGVKD come from the germline V gene. V lost 6 bases to trimming and J lost 1 base; unmatched junction nucleotides: 9. The CDR3 has 16 amino acids. The sequenced part of the CDR3 DNA is TGTGCCATCAGCCGCACCGGGACAGGGGTTTCCTACGAG. Amino acids: CAISRTGTGVSYE. In full, the CDR3 reads CAISRTGTGVSYEQYF.

To note about this clone: From the germline J gene comes the end of the CDR3, since the read stops 3 residues before it. The chain has TRBV6-2 or TRBV6-3 and TRBJ1-1; 7 bases match TRBD1. The CDR3 has 14 residues. J gave up 1 base and V 4 bases, and 3 bases lay outside the gene matches. Germline-derived CDR1 and CDR2 are MNHEY and SVGEGT. CDR3 bases read: TGTGCCAGCAGTTGGGACAGCCGGAACACTGAA. Its translation is CASSWDSRNTE. The whole CDR3 sequence reads CASSWDSRNTEAFF.

Remarks on this clone: The read ends 3 residues shy of where the CDR3 ends; the end is completed using the germline J gene. Other DNA sequences in this specimen translate into the identical CDR3. V usage is TRBV7-9 and J usage is TRBJ1-1, with D unclear. V was shortened by 4 bases and J by 0 bases, with 3 bases between the two germline ends. The CDR3 length is 12 residues. CDR1 SEHNR and CDR2 FQNEAQ come from the germline V gene (reference sequence). The DNA read from the CDR3 is TGTGCCAGCAGCTCCGTGAACACTGAA. The encoded protein is CASSSVNTE. The full CDR3 is CASSSVNTEAFF.

A word on this clone: The CDR3 extends 3 residues past the end of the read, so its final part is completed from the germline J gene. The chain carries TRBV18 and TRBJ2-5, with D unclear. CDR1 is KGHSH and CDR2 is LQKENI in the germline V gene. The V end was cut by 2 bases, the J end by 1 base, with 5 bases between. This CDR3 spans 13 amino acids. CDR3 sequence: CASSPAPQETQYF. The CDR3 DNA, read in part, is TGTGCCAGCTCACCAGCGCCCCAAGAGACC.

A word on this clone: The read finishes 3 residues shy of the CDR3 end, and the germline J gene is used to complete it. This chain links TRBV7-8 with TRBJ2-1; 7 bases line up with TRBD2. The V segment lost 5 bases and the J segment 9 bases; nucleotides outside the gene matches: 10. Germline CDR1 SGHVS, CDR2 FQNEAQ. CDR3 length: 14 residues. CDR3: CASSLGLVSAEQFF. The covered CDR3 bases are TGTGCCAGCAGCCTTGGACTAGTCTCGGCTGAG.

A remark on this clone: The read ends 3 residues before the CDR3 terminus; that terminus is restored from the germline J gene. This chain uses TRBV11-3 with TRBJ1-2; no firm D call. The CDR3 totals 13 residues. V shed 10 bases and J shed 0 bases, with 12 bases lying between them. The germline V gene has CDR1 SGHNT and CDR2 YENEEA. CDR3 protein: CAIKDTSNYGYTF. Incomplete CDR3 DNA: TGTGCCATCAAAGACACCTCTAACTATGGC.

As for this clone: Read data end 3 residues before the CDR3 end; the end is taken from the germline J gene. V and J are TRBV4-2 and TRBJ1-6, with no clear D. Trimming removed 4 bases from V and 7 bases from J, with 14 bases in between. Per germline, CDR1 LGHNA and CDR2 YNFKEQ. The CDR3 is 15 amino acids. The CDR3 here is CASSPTWQANSPLHF. The CDR3 DNA, read in part, is TGTGCCAGCAGCCCTACTTGGCAGGCAAATTCACCC.

Comments on this clone: Read coverage stops 3 residues before the CDR3 terminus; the germline J gene supplies the remainder. The genes are TRBV19 and TRBJ2-2, with a tentative D call TRBD1 (6 bases). This CDR3 spans 11 amino acids. CDR1 is LNHDA and CDR2 is SQIVND in the germline V gene (reference sequence). The part of the CDR3 DNA that was read is TGTGCCAGTAGTATGGACAGAGGG. Residues: CASSMDRG. The complete CDR3 protein is CASSMDRGLFF.

The CDR3 bases that were read are TGCAGCGCCAAATTCAGCGGACCAAACACCGGGGAG. Translation gives CSAKFSGPNTGE. The complete CDR3 protein is CSAKFSGPNTGELFF. The chain joins TRBV29-1 to TRBJ2-2, with D tentatively TRBD2 (5 bases). The read falls 3 residues short of the CDR3 end, and the missing part is taken from the germline J gene. Germline values: CDR1 SQVTM, CDR2 ANQGSEA. The CDR3 extends over 15 amino acids. Deletions cut 7 bases from V and 2 bases from J, with 17 bases between.

On this clone: The read halts 3 residues ahead of the CDR3 end, with the missing end drawn from the germline J gene. The chain combines TRBV2 with TRBJ2-2; maybe TRBD2 (6 bases). The CDR3 spans 12 residues. Germline V CDR1 and CDR2: SNHLY, FYNNEI. Trimming shortened V by 8 bases and J by 4 bases, and 8 bases separated the two germline ends. The DNA read from the CDR3 is TGTGCCAGCGGACTACCCACCGGGGAG. Protein sequence: CASGLPTGE. The complete CDR3 sequence is CASGLPTGELFF. Together with reference TRBV2 and TRBJ2-2, the CDR3 gives the full variable domain: EPEVTQTPSHQVTQMGQEVILRCVPISNHLYFYWYRQILGQKVEFLVSFYNNEISEKSEIFDDQFSVERPDGSNFTLKIRSTKLEDSAMYFCASGLPTGELFFGEGSRLTVL.

Concerning this clone itself: The CDR3 extends 3 residues past the end of the read, so its final part is completed from the germline J gene. V is TRBV5-1 and J is TRBJ2-2; TRBD2 aligns across 7 bases. Trimming cost V 3 bases and J 1 base; bases outside gene matches: 6. There are 16 residues in the CDR3. Per germline, CDR1 SGHRS and CDR2 YFSETQ. The CDR3 bases that were read are TGCGCCAGCAGCTCCTGGGCTAGCGGGAACACCGGGGAG. It encodes CASSSWASGNTGE. The complete CDR3 reads CASSSWASGNTGELFF. The full variable domain, in which reference TRBV5-1 and TRBJ2-2 provide the parts outside the CDR3, is KAGVTQTPRYLIKTRGQQVTLSCSPISGHRSVSWYQQTPGQGLQFLFEYFSETQRNKGNFPGRFSGRQFSNSRSEMNVSTLELGDSALYLCASSSWASGNTGELFFGEGSRLTVL.

Regarding this clone: The read ends 3 residues before the CDR3 terminus; that terminus is restored from the germline J gene. This chain links TRBV7-6 with TRBJ2-7; D is unresolved. The V gene lost 0 bases and the J gene lost 4 bases, with 7 bases spanning the gap. Germline lookup yields CDR1 SGHVS and CDR2 FNYEAQ. This CDR3 contains 13 residues. The CDR3 spells CASSLAGPYEQYF. The sequenced CDR3 bases are TGTGCCAGCAGCTTAGCAGGGCCTTACGAG.

Details on this clone: The read gets to within 3 residues of the CDR3 end, and the germline J gene fills in the rest. The chain has TRBV20-1 and TRBJ2-3; D might be TRBD2 (5 bases). Germline V gives CDR1 DFQATT, CDR2 SNEGSKA (reference sequence). V was clipped by 0 bases and J by 6 bases, with 10 bases between them. The CDR3 runs 13 residues. CDR3 DNA (partial): TGCAGTGCTAGAGATCTAGCATCGGATACG. Its translation: CSARDLASDT. Given in full, the CDR3 is CSARDLASDTQYF.